The T cell receptor (beta chain) described here comes from a study of cytomegalovirus exposure and HLA in healthy donors. The V gene lost 6 bases and the J gene lost 8 bases, with 19 bases spanning the gap. The germline V gene has CDR1 SNHLY and CDR2 FYNNEI. There are 15 residues in the CDR3. Using immunoSEQ multiplex PCR, the repertoire was profiled, and TCRdb retains in-frame clones only, with some absent. Of 80,000 to 100,000 clones in the sample, about 88% were seen once. The sequence was collected from a man between 18 and 35 years old in good health and CMV-seropositive. The material sequenced was PBMCs. V is TRBV2 and J is TRBJ1-4; D uncertain. The CDR3 sequence is CASRPDISGGEKLFF. The CDR3 nucleotides read TGTGCCAGCAGACCAGACATCTCCGGAGGCGAAAAACTGTTTTTT.